A selection of T cell receptor beta chains follows, all from one sample in a study of T-cell reconstitution after alpha-beta-depleted transplantation in children. TCRdb passed the PCR reads through MiXCR, listing each CDR3 protein once. The profile shows over 550,000 distinct CDR3 sequences, roughly a tenth of them singletons. The material was PBMCs from the stem cell graft donor, obtained from the stem cell graft. Receptors were obtained from a human donor who donated a stem cell graft to a child with acute myeloid leukemia. CDR3s include the opening cysteine and the closing phenylalanine or tryptophan. Fields, in order: J gene, V gene, D gene, clone size, CDR3 DNA, CDR3 protein. D genes are given only for firm matches. The size of a clone is reported for some rows only, either as once, few or many, or as a class for expanded clones.

J: TRBJ2-1
V: TRBV5-1
D: .
size: many
DNA: TGCGCCAGCAGCTTAACGACTAGACGCAATGAGCAGTTCTTC
CDR3: CASSLTTRRNEQFF

J: TRBJ2-7
V: TRBV6-6
D: .
size: .
DNA: TGTGCCACAAAGGAGGCAGCCTACGAGCAGTACTTC
CDR3: CATKEAAYEQYF

J: TRBJ1-1
V: TRBV12-5
D: TRBD1
size: .
DNA: TGTGCTAGTGGTTTGGGACAGGGGGCTGCATCGGACACTGAAGCTTTCTTT
CDR3: CASGLGQGAASDTEAFF

J: TRBJ2-1
V: TRBV9
D: .
size: .
DNA: TGTGCCAGCAGCGTAGCCGGGTGGGAGCAGTTCTTC
CDR3: CASSVAGWEQFF

J: TRBJ2-3
V: TRBV12-3/TRBV12-4
D: .
size: medium-sized
DNA: TGTGCCAGCACCAGCACAGATACGCAGTATTTT
CDR3: CASTSTDTQYF

J: TRBJ2-5
V: TRBV5-1
D: .
size: .
DNA: TGCGCCAGCAGCTTGGCGGGGGTCGGTAGGTCGACCCAGTACTTC
CDR3: CASSLAGVGRSTQYF

J: TRBJ2-5
V: TRBV6-2/TRBV6-3
D: .
size: .
DNA: TGTGCCAGCAGGGAAACGGTCGGGGGCTCAGAGACCCAGTACTTC
CDR3: CASRETVGGSETQYF

J: TRBJ1-4
V: TRBV5-1
D: .
size: many
DNA: TGCGCCAGCAGCTTGGAGCCAGGGAGTAACGAAAAACTGTTTTTT
CDR3: CASSLEPGSNEKLFF

J: TRBJ2-1
V: TRBV13
D: .
size: .
DNA: TGTGCCAGCAGCTTAGCGGGGGGCGCTGAGCAGTTCTTC
CDR3: CASSLAGGAEQFF

J: TRBJ1-1
V: TRBV3-1
D: .
size: .
DNA: TGTGCCAGCAGCCAGGCGGGCCCCGGCACTGAAGCTTTCTTT
CDR3: CASSQAGPGTEAFF

J: TRBJ2-3
V: TRBV27
D: TRBD2
size: many
DNA: TGTGCCAGCAGTTTTTTGGCGGGAGGCACAGATACGCAGTATTTT
CDR3: CASSFLAGGTDTQYF

J: TRBJ2-1
V: TRBV12-3/TRBV12-4
D: .
size: few
DNA: TGTGCCAGCAGGCTAGCAGGCCGGGAAGGCCTGTTCTTC
CDR3: CASRLAGREGLFF

J: TRBJ2-7
V: TRBV5-5
D: .
size: many
DNA: TGTGCCAGCAGCTCCGGTGGACAGACGGGACTCTACGAGCAGTACTTC
CDR3: CASSSGGQTGLYEQYF

J: TRBJ2-7
V: TRBV2
D: .
size: many
DNA: TGTGCCAGCAGTGGTTCGGGCCCCTACGAGCAGTACTTC
CDR3: CASSGSGPYEQYF

J: TRBJ1-3
V: TRBV18
D: .
size: few
DNA: TGTGCCAGCTCACCAGAGGTGACTAGCTCTGGAAACACCATATATTTT
CDR3: CASSPEVTSSGNTIYF